This entry lists 2 T cell receptor beta chains sequenced from one sample in a study of shared clonotypes between healthy human individuals. Assay: immunoSEQ multiplex PCR; the TCRdb copy retains only in-frame clones and omits some. The data hold 650,000 to 750,000 clones, with roughly 78% observed a single time. Sequences were obtained from memory CD4+ T cells sorted from blood. The subset: CD45RA-negative fraction. Source of these receptors: a woman between 25 and 40 years old in good health.

The rearrangement uses TRBV7-8 and TRBJ2-7; no reliable D call. Deletions cut 5 bases from V and 6 bases from J, with 14 bases between. The CDR3 runs 13 residues. CDR1 is SGHVS, CDR2 FQNEAQ, per germline. CDR3 nucleotide sequence: TGTGCCAGCAGCCTCCCTCCACCCAGCGAGCAGTACTTC. Amino acids: CASSLPPPSEQYF. Supplemented by reference TRBV7-8 and TRBJ2-7, the full variable domain reads GAGVSQSPRYKVAKRGQDVALRCDPISGHVSLFWYQQALGQGPEFLTYFQNEAQLDKSGLPSDRFFAERPEGSVSTLKIQRTQQEDSAVYLCASSLPPPSEQYFGPGTRLTVT.

In its sample, this clone was seen once. This sample includes further DNA sequences coding for the same CDR3. The chain combines TRBV18 with TRBJ2-7; D is unclear. Trimming shortened V by 2 bases and J by 0 bases, and 8 bases separated the two germline ends. The CDR3 is 14 amino acids. The germline gives CDR1 KGHSH, CDR2 LQKENI. This CDR3 reads CASSPGGDSYEQYF. The CDR3 DNA reads TGTGCCAGCTCACCAGGTGGGGACTCCTACGAGCAGTACTTC.